Listed here are 20 T cell receptor beta chains from one sample, sequenced in a study of beta chain features in type 1 diabetes. Since all of the isolated RNA was reverse transcribed, expressed TCRB transcripts were what got sequenced. Assay: immunoSEQ multiplex PCR; the TCRdb copy retains only in-frame clones and omits some. The sample includes 900,000 or so clones, about a sixth of them seen just once. What was sequenced was naive CD4+ T cells from blood. Receptor source: a woman between 18 and 30 years old in good health.

The chain links TRBV6-6 to TRBJ2-7; weak D call: TRBD2 (6 bases). CDR1 is MNHNY, CDR2 SVGAGI, per germline (reference sequence). V lost 5 bases, J lost 2 bases, and 19 bases lay in between. The CDR3 consists of 16 residues. For the CDR3, the DNA is TGTGCCAGCAGTACCAGGTGGGGGGAACGAACCTACGAGCAGTACTTC. This sequence encodes CASSTRWGERTYEQYF.

Notes on this clone: Additional DNA sequences in this sample encode the identical CDR3. The V and J genes are TRBV18 and TRBJ2-6; D is uncertain. Germline-derived CDR1 and CDR2 are KGHSH and LQKENI. The CDR3 is made up of 14 amino acids. The ends were cut back, 1 base at V and 0 bases at J, with 1 base in the middle. The CDR3 DNA reads as TGTGCCAGCTCACCACTCTCTGGGGCCAACGTCCTGACTTTC. The encoded protein is CASSPLSGANVLTF.

The chain uses TRBV6-5 and TRBJ1-4; 9 bases align to TRBD1. J was trimmed by 8 bases and V by 5 bases; bases with no gene match: 9. The CDR3 loop spans 15 amino acids. Germline V gene data show CDR1 as MNHEY and CDR2 as SVGAGI. The CDR3 region has the DNA TGTGCCAGCAGTCGAACAGACAGGGGGTACGAAAAACTGTTTTTT. As protein: CASSRTDRGYEKLFF.

For the CDR3, the DNA is TGTGCCAGCAGCGTCGGAATGGGGGCTGTTGCTAGCGCCCGCTACGAGCAGTACTTC. It specifies CASSVGMGAVASARYEQYF. The chain couples TRBV7-2 to TRBJ2-7; possibly TRBD1 or TRBD2 for D (6 bases each). This CDR3 spans 19 amino acids. V was clipped by 5 bases and J by 3 bases, with 29 bases between them. Germline values: CDR1 SGHTA, CDR2 FQGNSA.

The CDR3, as DNA: TGTGCCAGTAGTATTATCGTCTCCTACAATGAGCAGTTCTTC. Translated, it gives CASSIIVSYNEQFF. The V gene is TRBV19, the J gene TRBJ2-1, with no clear D. Trimming removed 3 bases from V and 0 bases from J, with 6 bases in between. CDR1 is LNHDA, CDR2 SQIVND, per germline (reference sequence). The CDR3 loop spans 14 amino acids. The whole variable domain, filled in from reference TRBV19 and TRBJ2-1, reads DGGITQSPKYLFRKEGQNVTLSCEQNLNHDAMYWYRQDPGQGLRLIYYSQIVNDFQKGDIAEGYSVSREKKESFPLTVTSAQKNPTAFYLCASSIIVSYNEQFFGPGTRLTVL.

The chain couples TRBV5-6 to TRBJ2-5; no firm D call. V dropped 2 bases and J dropped 5 bases, with 7 bases sitting between them. This CDR3 region has 12 residues. Germline V gene data show CDR1 as SGHDT and CDR2 as YYEEEE. Here the CDR3 DNA reads TGTGCCAGCAGCTTCCTCAGGGAGACCCAGTACTTC. This gives the protein CASSFLRETQYF.

A few counts support this clone. The chain has TRBV10-2 and TRBJ2-2, with 8 bases aligning to TRBD2. Germline lookup yields CDR1 WSHSY and CDR2 SAAADI. V was clipped by 8 bases and J by 5 bases; unmatched bases: 7. This CDR3 has 14 amino acids. The CDR3 region has the DNA TGCGCCAGCCACAGAACGGGAGGGACCGGGGAGCTGTTTTTT. Protein product: CASHRTGGTGELFF.

This clone was detected a few times. The chain couples TRBV7-2 to TRBJ2-2; D is perhaps TRBD2 (6 bases). Trimming left V 3 bases short and J 7 bases short, with 18 bases between. This CDR3 region has 16 residues. Germline V gene data show CDR1 as SGHTA and CDR2 as FQGNSA. The DNA for the CDR3 is TGTGCCAGCAGCTTCCAATTTGCGGGACGGAGCGGGGAGCTGTTTTTT. As protein: CASSFQFAGRSGELFF.

This clone turned up a few times. The rearrangement uses TRBV5-1 and TRBJ2-2; TRBD1 or TRBD2 may be the D gene (5 bases each). CDR1 and CDR2 (germline): SGHRS, YFSETQ. The CDR3 runs 15 residues. Trimming left V 7 bases short and J 1 base short, with 14 bases between. CDR3 nucleotides: TGCGCCAGCCACCTCGGGGCTCGGAACACCGGGGAGCTGTTTTTT. It encodes CASHLGARNTGELFF.

This clone was detected a few times. The rearrangement joins TRBV5-1 to TRBJ2-2; TRBD2 is a possible D gene (5 bases). Trimming pared 1 base from V and 0 bases from J, leaving 7 bases between. Germline V gene data show CDR1 as SGHRS and CDR2 as YFSETQ. The CDR3 has 15 amino acids. CDR3 amino acids: CASSLSGSNTGELFF. The CDR3 DNA reads TGCGCCAGCAGCTTGTCGGGATCGAACACCGGGGAGCTGTTTTTT.

J is TRBJ2-3 and V is TRBV28; TRBD1 agrees at 9 bases. The germline V gene has CDR1 MDHEN and CDR2 SYDVKM. V shed 3 bases and J 3 bases; nucleotides not matched to a gene: 4. This CDR3 is 15 amino acids long. CDR3 in amino acids: CASSFGQGRTDTQYF. The CDR3 DNA reads TGTGCCAGCAGTTTCGGACAGGGGAGGACAGATACGCAGTATTTT.

This clone was seen more than once but under ten times. The genes are TRBV7-2 and TRBJ2-4; TRBD2 is a possible D gene (6 bases). The ends were cut back, 2 bases at V and 9 bases at J, with 11 bases in the middle. The CDR3 covers 13 residues. The germline gives CDR1 SGHTA, CDR2 FQGNSA. The CDR3 DNA follows: TGTGCCAGCAGCTTAACTAGGGACTCCATTCAGTACTTC. Translated, it gives CASSLTRDSIQYF. Combining the CDR3 with reference TRBV7-2 and TRBJ2-4 gives the whole variable domain GAGVSQSPSNKVTEKGKDVELRCDPISGHTALYWYRQSLGQGLEFLIYFQGNSAPDKSGLPSDRFSAERTGGSVSTLTIQRTQQEDSAVYLCASSLTRDSIQYFGAGTRLSVL.

This clone was detected only a few times. The genes are TRBV6-6 and TRBJ1-1; D unclear. Germline CDR1 and CDR2: MNHNY and SVGAGI (reference sequence). The CDR3 loop spans 11 amino acids. V was cut by 5 bases and J by 8 bases, with 9 bases left in between. The CDR3 here is CASSHRIEAFF. The DNA of the CDR3 is TGTGCCAGCAGTCATAGAATAGAAGCTTTCTTT.

The V and J genes are TRBV7-9 and TRBJ2-3, with no clear D. Trimming left V 1 base short and J 6 bases short, with 14 bases between. CDR3 size: 15 residues. Looked up from germline, CDR1 is SEHNR and CDR2 is FQNEAQ (reference sequence). Written as DNA, the CDR3 is TGTGCCAGCAGCTTAGAGTCGTCAGGCATCGATACGCAGTATTTT. Translation: CASSLESSGIDTQYF.

Worth noting for this clone: Here the CDR3 omits its conserved ending phenylalanine or tryptophan, so a read error is the likely source. The DNA is omitted, as the CDR3 cannot be located on it reliably, and the CDR3 follows TCRdb's listing. The rearrangement links TRBV9 to TRBJ1-2; TRBD1, the table's D call, was not compared with the DNA. A total of 13 residues make up the CDR3, ends included. Per the germline V gene, CDR1 is SGDLS and CDR2 is YYNGEE. The CDR3: CASSPAGGQGYNL.

This clone was counted only a few times. V and J are TRBV28 and TRBJ1-4, with D uncertain. Germline lookup yields CDR1 MDHEN and CDR2 SYDVKM. The CDR3 is 15 amino acids. The V end was cut by 1 base, the J end by 10 bases, with 16 bases between. The CDR3, as DNA: TGTGCCAGCAGTTTATTTCGAACGGAGAAGAGAAAACTGTTTTTT. Its translation is CASSLFRTEKRKLFF.

The chain has TRBV29-1 and TRBJ2-5; the match to TRBD2 covers 10 bases. Germline CDR1 reads SQVTM; CDR2 reads ANQGSEA. There are 15 residues in the CDR3. V lost 7 bases, J lost 2 bases, and 10 bases stayed unmatched. In nucleotides, the CDR3 is TGCAGCGCTATACGGACTAGCGGACCTCAAGAGACCCAGTACTTC. It codes for CSAIRTSGPQETQYF.

This clone was detected a few times. The V and J genes are TRBV19 and TRBJ2-1; tentatively, D is TRBD2 (6 bases). The CDR3 runs 14 residues. Germline CDR1 LNHDA, CDR2 SQIVND (reference sequence). Trimming cost V 4 bases and J 2 bases, with 9 bases left between them. This CDR3 reads CASSSGTPYNEQFF. The DNA for the CDR3 is TGTGCCAGTAGTAGCGGGACGCCCTACAATGAGCAGTTCTTC.

The chain joins TRBV7-3 to TRBJ2-2, with 7 bases fitting TRBD1. Germline V lookup: CDR1 SGHTA, CDR2 FQGTGA. V shed 0 bases and J 5 bases; nucleotides not matched to a gene: 9. This CDR3 has 17 amino acids. The CDR3 region has the DNA TGTGCCAGCAGCTTAACGTCTCAGGGGGTTCGAACCGGGGAGCTGTTTTTT. Residues: CASSLTSQGVRTGELFF.

This clone was detected only a few times. The chain recombines TRBV6-5 with TRBJ2-3; no firm D call. CDR3 size: 15 residues. CDR1 MNHEY and CDR2 SVGAGI come from the germline V gene. The V end was cut by 5 bases, the J end by 0 bases, with 12 bases between. CDR3 nucleotide sequence: TGTGCCAGCAGTCCTCTGACTGGGAGCACAGATACGCAGTATTTT. Its protein product is CASSPLTGSTDTQYF.